The 21 T cell receptor beta chains listed next were all sequenced from one sample in a study of cytotoxic CD8 clonotypes in ibrutinib-treated CLL. Sequencing used immunoSEQ multiplex PCR; TCRdb keeps in-frame clones, though not all of them. This sample carries 50,000 or so clones, about 50% of them seen once, and the ten largest clones take 28%. The sequencing used PBMCs, collected after 24 months of ibrutinib treatment. These receptor sequences come from a human donor with chronic lymphocytic leukemia.

This chain links TRBV15 with TRBJ1-2; 8 bases align to TRBD1. Per the germline V gene, CDR1 is LNHNV and CDR2 is YYDKDF (reference sequence). Trimming took 1 base from V and 3 from J; bases not matched to a gene: 16. The CDR3 has 19 residues. The DNA for the CDR3 is TGTGCCACCAGCAGAGTGAGGGGCCTAGGACAGGGTGGCGACTATGGCTACACCTTC. As protein: CATSRVRGLGQGGDYGYTF.

This clone was detected once. This chain joins TRBV10-1 and TRBJ1-6; a possible D gene is TRBD1 (6 bases). This CDR3 has 15 amino acids. V lost 2 bases, J lost 7 bases, and 12 bases lay in between. CDR1 and CDR2 (germline): WNHNN, SYGVQD (reference sequence). The CDR3 DNA follows: TGCGCCAGCAGTGAGGGCAGGGGAGGAAATTCACCCCTCCACTTT. Amino acids: CASSEGRGGNSPLHF.

The chain employs TRBV27 and TRBJ2-2, with 9 bases lining up with TRBD1. The CDR3 spans 17 residues. After removal of 6 bases from V and 4 bases from J, the junction contained 12 bases not matched to a gene. Germline V gene lookup returns CDR1 MNHEY and CDR2 SMNVEV (reference sequence). CDR3 sequence reads: CASSTTTGGKGTGELFF. The CDR3 DNA reads as TGTGCCAGCAGCACGACGACAGGGGGTAAGGGCACCGGGGAGCTGTTTTTT.

Only a few counts were recorded for this clone. The V and J genes are TRBV4-2 and TRBJ1-2; D remains unclear. Germline V gene lookup returns CDR1 LGHNA and CDR2 YNFKEQ. V was cut by 0 bases and J by 4 bases, with 3 bases left in between. The CDR3 consists of 12 residues. CDR3 sequence reads: CASSQEGYGYTF. The CDR3 nucleotides are TGTGCCAGCAGCCAAGAAGGCTATGGCTACACCTTC.

The chain's CDR3 is CASSLGTGNSPLHF. As DNA, the CDR3 is TGTGCCAGCAGCTTGGGGACTGGTAATTCACCCCTCCACTTT. The rearrangement links TRBV7-9 to TRBJ1-6; a weak D match, TRBD1 (5 bases). The CDR3 runs 14 residues. The germline gives CDR1 SEHNR, CDR2 FQNEAQ (reference sequence). Deletions cut 3 bases from V and 6 bases from J, with 9 bases between.

The table lists this clone with a few counts. The chain uses TRBV2 and TRBJ1-1; TRBD1 matches at 7 bases. Germline lookup yields CDR1 SNHLY and CDR2 FYNNEI. This CDR3 comprises 14 residues. V lost 6 bases to trimming and J lost 5 bases; unmatched junction nucleotides: 9. The CDR3 DNA is TGTGCCAGCAGCAGACAGGGTTTAGAGACTGAAGCTTTCTTT. Translating it yields CASSRQGLETEAFF.

This clone was observed many times. The chain combines TRBV7-7 with TRBJ2-1; D is tentatively TRBD1 or TRBD2 (5 bases each). The length of the CDR3 is 15 residues. Trimming took 6 bases from V and 0 from J, leaving 12 bases between them. CDR1 is SSHAT and CDR2 is FNYEAQ in the germline V gene (reference sequence). The CDR3 DNA reads as TGTGCCAGCAGTGCCGGGGCCAGCTCCTACAATGAGCAGTTCTTC. Translating it yields CASSAGASSYNEQFF.

The genes are TRBV15 and TRBJ2-2, with D maybe TRBD1 (5 bases). CDR1 and CDR2 (germline): LNHNV, YYDKDF (reference sequence). The CDR3 has 12 residues. V lost 8 bases, J lost 1 base, and 5 bases lay in between. In nucleotides, the CDR3 is TGTGCCACCCAGGGGAACACCGGGGAGCTGTTTTTT. It translates to CATQGNTGELFF.

This clone was recorded a few times. V usage is TRBV13 and J usage is TRBJ2-1, with D possibly being TRBD2 (6 bases). This CDR3 is 15 amino acids long. CDR1 and CDR2 (germline): PRHDT, FYEKMQ (reference sequence). The V and J ends lost 4 bases and 5 bases respectively, with 15 bases between them. CDR3: CASSSRGGADNEQFF. The CDR3 DNA follows: TGTGCCAGCAGCTCTCGAGGAGGGGCGGACAATGAGCAGTTCTTC. The full variable domain, in which reference TRBV13 and TRBJ2-1 provide the parts outside the CDR3, is AAGVIQSPRHLIKEKRETATLKCYPIPRHDTVYWYQQGPGQDPQFLISFYEKMQSDKGSIPDRFSAQQFSDYHSELNMSSLELGDSALYFCASSSRGGADNEQFFGPGTRLTVL.

The chain recombines TRBV11-2 with TRBJ2-7; D not resolved. In germline, CDR1 is SGHAT, CDR2 FQNNGV. The CDR3 has 13 residues. With 4 bases removed from V and 7 bases from J, the gap between germline ends came to 14 bases. CDR3 sequence (DNA): TGTGCCAGCAGCTACCGGGTCCCGCGGGAGCAGTACTTC. Its translation: CASSYRVPREQYF.

The rearrangement links TRBV7-9 to TRBJ1-5; no reliable D call. The V gene lost 1 base and the J gene lost 5 bases, with 12 bases spanning the gap. This CDR3 has 15 amino acids. Germline-derived CDR1 and CDR2 are SEHNR and FQNEAQ (reference sequence). CDR3 amino acids: CASSLGSGVYQPQHF. In DNA form, the CDR3 reads TGTGCCAGCAGCTTAGGGTCAGGCGTCTATCAGCCCCAGCATTTT.

There are many counts of this clone. CDR3 nucleotides: TGCGCCAGCAGTGAGTGGGGACAGGGGGGGGAGCAGTACTTC. This gives the protein CASSEWGQGGEQYF. The chain couples TRBV10-1 to TRBJ2-7; TRBD1 agrees at 11 bases. CDR3 length: 14 residues. Germline V lookup: CDR1 WNHNN, CDR2 SYGVQD (reference sequence). V lost 1 base, J lost 7 bases, and 3 bases stayed unmatched.

There are a few counts of this clone. The chain recombines TRBV5-1 with TRBJ2-1, with 12 positions matching TRBD2. With 1 base clipped from V and 0 bases from J, the junction kept 5 bases outside the gene matches. Germline-derived CDR1 and CDR2 are SGHRS and YFSETQ. This CDR3 spans 18 amino acids. CDR3 nucleotide sequence: TGCGCCAGCAGCTTGTTCTCTAGCGGGGGGGCCTCCTACAATGAGCAGTTCTTC. Encoded protein: CASSLFSSGGASYNEQFF.

The chain employs TRBV5-4 and TRBJ2-1; D is possibly TRBD1 or TRBD2 (7 bases each). The ends were cut back, 3 bases at V and 7 bases at J, with 17 bases in the middle. The CDR3 loop spans 15 amino acids. CDR1 is SGHNT and CDR2 is YYREEE in the germline V gene (reference sequence). This CDR3 is CASSSGGAGKNEQFF. CDR3 DNA: TGTGCCAGCAGCTCAGGGGGGGCCGGGAAAAATGAGCAGTTCTTC.

This clone was seen once. The J gene is TRBJ1-6, the V gene TRBV28, with 11 bases matching TRBD1. The CDR3 loop spans 14 amino acids. V lost 4 bases, J lost 10 bases, and 3 bases stayed unmatched. In germline, CDR1 is MDHEN, CDR2 SYDVKM. The CDR3 nucleotides are TGTGCCAGCAGTTCGGGACAGGGGGGGTCACCCCTCCACTTT. Protein sequence: CASSSGQGGSPLHF.

This clone was seen only a few times. The DNA of the CDR3 is TGTGCCAGCAGAGATCTACAGGGGTTTGAGAATGAGCAGTTCTTC. Translation: CASRDLQGFENEQFF. The rearrangement links TRBV6-1 to TRBJ2-1; TRBD1 aligns across 7 bases. With V trimmed by 6 bases and J by 7 bases, 12 bases remained unmatched. CDR1 is MNHNS, CDR2 SASEGT, per germline. This CDR3 is built from 15 residues.

This chain uses TRBV13 with TRBJ2-1; 14 bases fit TRBD2. Germline-derived CDR1 and CDR2 are PRHDT and FYEKMQ (reference sequence). The CDR3 is 17 amino acids. V gave up 3 bases and J gave up 10 bases; unmatched junction bases: 11. This CDR3 is CASSLGPRLAGGHEQFF. For the CDR3, the DNA is TGTGCCAGCAGCTTGGGCCCTCGACTAGCGGGGGGGCACGAGCAGTTCTTC.

The chain couples TRBV13 to TRBJ1-6; the match to TRBD1 covers 8 bases. The V gene's germline CDR1 is PRHDT and CDR2 FYEKMQ (reference sequence). The CDR3 runs to 14 residues. V shed 6 bases and J 6 bases; nucleotides not matched to a gene: 4. For the CDR3, the DNA is TGTGCCAGCAGAACACAGGGGGGTAATTCACCCCTCCACTTT. Translating gives CASRTQGGNSPLHF.

This clone was detected only once. V is TRBV4-1 and J is TRBJ2-5; maybe TRBD2 (6 bases). The CDR3 extends over 16 amino acids. Germline values: CDR1 MGHRA, CDR2 YSYEKL. V was clipped by 0 bases and J by 5 bases, with 16 bases between them. CDR3 sequence: CASSQEKEGLRETQYF. The CDR3 DNA is TGCGCCAGCAGCCAAGAAAAGGAGGGCCTCCGGGAGACCCAGTACTTC.

The chain employs TRBV29-1 and TRBJ1-1, with D uncertain. Germline V lookup: CDR1 SQVTM, CDR2 ANQGSEA. The CDR3 runs to 16 residues. Between the trimmed V and J ends, which lost 4 bases and 0 bases, there was a span of 18 bases. CDR3 region: CSVVGLLAPMNTEAFF. The CDR3 nucleotides read TGCAGCGTTGTCGGCCTCCTGGCACCCATGAACACTGAAGCTTTCTTT.

V is TRBV2 and J is TRBJ2-2; 14 positions match TRBD2. The CDR3 runs to 21 residues. CDR1 and CDR2 (germline): SNHLY, FYNNEI. The V and J ends lost 6 bases and 4 bases, in that order; junction bases with no gene match: 19. The CDR3 DNA is TGTGCCAGCAGCGCCGGGACTAGCGGGGGAACCCTTAAACGGGGCACCGGGGAGCTGTTTTTT. Translation gives CASSAGTSGGTLKRGTGELFF.